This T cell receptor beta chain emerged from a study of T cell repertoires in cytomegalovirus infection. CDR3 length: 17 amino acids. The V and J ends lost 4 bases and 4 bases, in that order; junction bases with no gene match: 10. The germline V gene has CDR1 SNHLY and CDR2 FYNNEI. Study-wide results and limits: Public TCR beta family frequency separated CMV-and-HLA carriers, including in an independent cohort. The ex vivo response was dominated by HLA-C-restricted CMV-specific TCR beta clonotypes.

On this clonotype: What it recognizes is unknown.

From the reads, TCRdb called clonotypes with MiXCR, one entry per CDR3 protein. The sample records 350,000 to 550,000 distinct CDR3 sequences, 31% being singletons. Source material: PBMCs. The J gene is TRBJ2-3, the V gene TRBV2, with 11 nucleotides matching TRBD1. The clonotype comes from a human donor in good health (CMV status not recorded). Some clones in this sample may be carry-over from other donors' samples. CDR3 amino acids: CASSVSGQGALADTQYF. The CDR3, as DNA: TGTGCCAGCAGTGTTTCCGGACAGGGGGCTTTAGCAGATACGCAGTATTTT. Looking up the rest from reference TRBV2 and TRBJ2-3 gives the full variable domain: EPEVTQTPSHQVTQMGQEVILRCVPISNHLYFYWYRQILGQKVEFLVSFYNNEISEKSEIFDDQFSVERPDGSNFTLKIRSTKLEDSAMYFCASSVSGQGALADTQYFGPGTRLTVL.